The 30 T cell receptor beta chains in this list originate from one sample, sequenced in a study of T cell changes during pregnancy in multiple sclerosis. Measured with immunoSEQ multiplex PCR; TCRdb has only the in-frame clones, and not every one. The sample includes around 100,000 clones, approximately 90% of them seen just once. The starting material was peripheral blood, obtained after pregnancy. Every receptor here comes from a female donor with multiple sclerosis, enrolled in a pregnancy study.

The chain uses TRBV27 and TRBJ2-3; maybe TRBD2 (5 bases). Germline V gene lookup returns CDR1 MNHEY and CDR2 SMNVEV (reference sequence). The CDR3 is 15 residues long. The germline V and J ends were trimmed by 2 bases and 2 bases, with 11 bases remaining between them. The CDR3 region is CASSLGLAPTDTQYF. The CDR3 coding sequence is TGTGCCAGCAGTTTAGGCCTAGCCCCCACAGATACGCAGTATTTT.

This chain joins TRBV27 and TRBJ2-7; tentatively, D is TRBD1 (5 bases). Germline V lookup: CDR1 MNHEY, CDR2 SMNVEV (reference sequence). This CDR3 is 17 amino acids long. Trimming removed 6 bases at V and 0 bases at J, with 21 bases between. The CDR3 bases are TGTGCCAGCAGCCTAATCTCTGGAGACAGCTTCTCCTACGAGCAGTACTTC. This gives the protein CASSLISGDSFSYEQYF.

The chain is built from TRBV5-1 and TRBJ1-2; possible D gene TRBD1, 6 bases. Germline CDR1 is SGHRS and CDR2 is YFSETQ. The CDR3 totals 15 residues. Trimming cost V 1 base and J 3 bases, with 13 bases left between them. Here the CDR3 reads CASSLKQGLHYGYTF. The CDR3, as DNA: TGCGCCAGCAGCTTGAAACAGGGATTACACTATGGCTACACCTTC.

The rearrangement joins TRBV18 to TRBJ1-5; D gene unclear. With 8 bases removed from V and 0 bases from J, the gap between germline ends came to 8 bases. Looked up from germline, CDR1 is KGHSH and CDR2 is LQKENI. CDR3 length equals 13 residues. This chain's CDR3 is CASGGGSNQPQHF. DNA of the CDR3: TGTGCCAGCGGCGGCGGTAGCAATCAGCCCCAGCATTTT.

This CDR3 is CAIRSGAGGPIDEQFF. The CDR3 DNA reads TGTGCCATCAGGTCCGGAGCGGGAGGGCCCATAGATGAGCAGTTCTTC. The V gene is TRBV10-3, the J gene TRBJ2-1, with 10 bases matching TRBD2. The CDR3 has 16 residues. Trimming cost V 6 bases and J 8 bases; bases outside gene matches: 13. CDR1 is ENHRY and CDR2 is SYGVKD in the germline V gene.

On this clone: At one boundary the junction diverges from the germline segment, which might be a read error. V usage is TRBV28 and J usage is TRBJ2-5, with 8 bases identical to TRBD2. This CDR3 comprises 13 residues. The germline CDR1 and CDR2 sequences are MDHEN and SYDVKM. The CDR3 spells CASSPISGDSTHF. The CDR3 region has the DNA TGTGCCAGCAGTCCGATTAGCGGGGACTCCACCCACTTC.

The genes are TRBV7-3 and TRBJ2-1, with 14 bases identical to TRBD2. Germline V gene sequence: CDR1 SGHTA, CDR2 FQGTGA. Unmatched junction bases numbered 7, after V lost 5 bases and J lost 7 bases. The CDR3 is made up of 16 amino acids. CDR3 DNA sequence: TGTGCCAGCAGCCCCCCAGGACTAGCGGGAGGAAATGAGCAGTTCTTC. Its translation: CASSPPGLAGGNEQFF. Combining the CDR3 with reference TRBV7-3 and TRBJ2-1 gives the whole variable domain GAGVSQTPSNKVTEKGKYVELRCDPISGHTALYWYRQSLGQGPEFLIYFQGTGAADDSGLPNDRFFAVRPEGSVSTLKIQRTERGDSAVYLCASSPPGLAGGNEQFFGPGTRLTVL.

CDR3 bases: TGTGCCAGCAGCGTAGGGGACAGTCTCAATGAGCAGTTCTTC. It is translated as CASSVGDSLNEQFF. This chain joins TRBV9 and TRBJ2-1, with 7 bases that match TRBD1. The CDR3 contains 14 residues. The V gene's germline CDR1 is SGDLS and CDR2 YYNGEE. The V and J ends lost 0 bases and 6 bases, in that order; junction bases with no gene match: 3.

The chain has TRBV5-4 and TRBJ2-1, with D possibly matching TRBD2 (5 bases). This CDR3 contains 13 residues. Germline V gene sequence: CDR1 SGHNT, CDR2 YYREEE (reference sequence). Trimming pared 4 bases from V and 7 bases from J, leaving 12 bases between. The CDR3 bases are TGTGCCAGCAGCGCCGGACTCCCTAATGAGCAGTTCTTC. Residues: CASSAGLPNEQFF.

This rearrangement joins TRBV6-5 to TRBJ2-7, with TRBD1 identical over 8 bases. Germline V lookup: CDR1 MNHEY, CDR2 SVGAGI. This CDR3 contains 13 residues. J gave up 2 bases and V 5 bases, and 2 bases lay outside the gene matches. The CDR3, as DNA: TGTGCCAGCAGTCGGACAGGGACCTACGAGCAGTACTTC. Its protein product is CASSRTGTYEQYF.

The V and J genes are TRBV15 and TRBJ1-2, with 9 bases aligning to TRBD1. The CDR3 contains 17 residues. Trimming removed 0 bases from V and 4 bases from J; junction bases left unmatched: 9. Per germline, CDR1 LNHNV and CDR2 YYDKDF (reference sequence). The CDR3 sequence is CATSRDRPGQGFYGYTF. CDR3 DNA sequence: TGTGCCACCAGCAGAGATCGCCCGGGACAGGGATTCTATGGCTACACCTTC. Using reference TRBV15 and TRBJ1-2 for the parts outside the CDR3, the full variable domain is DAMVIQNPRYQVTQFGKPVTLSCSQTLNHNVMYWYQQKSSQAPKLLFHYYDKDFNNEADTPDNFQSRRPNTSFCFLDIRSPGLGDTAMYLCATSRDRPGQGFYGYTFGSGTRLTVV.

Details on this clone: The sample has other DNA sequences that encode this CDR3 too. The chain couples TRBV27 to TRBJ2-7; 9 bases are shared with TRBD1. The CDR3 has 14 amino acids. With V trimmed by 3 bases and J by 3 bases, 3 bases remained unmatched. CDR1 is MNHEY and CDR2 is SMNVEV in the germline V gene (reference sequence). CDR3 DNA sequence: TGTGCCAGCAGTTTGGGACAGGGAGGCTACGAGCAGTACTTC. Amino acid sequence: CASSLGQGGYEQYF.

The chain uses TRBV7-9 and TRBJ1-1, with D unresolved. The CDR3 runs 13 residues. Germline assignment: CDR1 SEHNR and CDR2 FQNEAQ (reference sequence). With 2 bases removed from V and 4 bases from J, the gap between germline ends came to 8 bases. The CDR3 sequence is CASSLSSGTEAFF. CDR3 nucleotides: TGTGCCAGCAGCTTAAGTAGCGGCACTGAAGCTTTCTTT.

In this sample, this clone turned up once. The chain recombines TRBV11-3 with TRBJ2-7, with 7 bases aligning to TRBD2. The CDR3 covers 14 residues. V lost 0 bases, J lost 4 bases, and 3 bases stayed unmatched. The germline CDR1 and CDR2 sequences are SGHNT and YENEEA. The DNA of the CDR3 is TGTGCCAGCAGCTTAGATACGGGACTATACGAGCAGTACTTC. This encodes CASSLDTGLYEQYF.

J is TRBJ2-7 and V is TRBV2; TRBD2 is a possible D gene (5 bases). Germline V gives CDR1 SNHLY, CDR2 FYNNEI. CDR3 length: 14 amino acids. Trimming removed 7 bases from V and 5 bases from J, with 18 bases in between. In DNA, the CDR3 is TGTGCCAGCAACGAGCGAGGGCTGTCCCACGAGCAGTACTTC. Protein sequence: CASNERGLSHEQYF.

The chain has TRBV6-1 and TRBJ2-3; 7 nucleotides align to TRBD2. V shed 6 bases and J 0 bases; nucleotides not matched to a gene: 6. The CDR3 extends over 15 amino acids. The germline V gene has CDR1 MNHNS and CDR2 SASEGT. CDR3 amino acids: CASRASGTSTDTQYF. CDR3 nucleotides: TGTGCCAGCAGGGCGAGCGGGACCAGCACAGATACGCAGTATTTT.

CDR3 sequence reads: CASRESQGISEAFF. The CDR3 nucleotides read TGTGCCAGCAGGGAAAGTCAGGGGATATCTGAAGCTTTCTTT. The chain couples TRBV6-5 to TRBJ1-1, with D tentatively TRBD1 (6 bases). The CDR3 contains 14 residues. V lost 6 bases, J lost 6 bases, and 17 bases lay in between. Looked up from germline, CDR1 is MNHEY and CDR2 is SVGAGI.

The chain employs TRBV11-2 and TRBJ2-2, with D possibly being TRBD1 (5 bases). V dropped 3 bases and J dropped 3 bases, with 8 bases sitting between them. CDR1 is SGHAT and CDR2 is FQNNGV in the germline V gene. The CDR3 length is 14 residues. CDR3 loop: CASSFQGYTGELFF. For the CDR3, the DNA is TGTGCCAGCAGCTTCCAGGGCTACACCGGGGAGCTGTTTTTT.

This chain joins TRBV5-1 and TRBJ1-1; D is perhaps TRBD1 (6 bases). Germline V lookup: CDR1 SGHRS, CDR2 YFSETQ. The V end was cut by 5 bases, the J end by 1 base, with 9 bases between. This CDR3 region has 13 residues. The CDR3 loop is CASRSGQNTEAFF. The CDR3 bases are TGCGCCAGCAGATCGGGACAGAACACTGAAGCTTTCTTT.

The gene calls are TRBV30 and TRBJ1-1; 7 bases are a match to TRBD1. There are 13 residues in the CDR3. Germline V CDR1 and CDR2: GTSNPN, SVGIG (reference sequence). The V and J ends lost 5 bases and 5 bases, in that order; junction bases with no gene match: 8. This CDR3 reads CAWEQGTDTEAFF. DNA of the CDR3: TGTGCCTGGGAACAGGGGACGGATACTGAAGCTTTCTTT.

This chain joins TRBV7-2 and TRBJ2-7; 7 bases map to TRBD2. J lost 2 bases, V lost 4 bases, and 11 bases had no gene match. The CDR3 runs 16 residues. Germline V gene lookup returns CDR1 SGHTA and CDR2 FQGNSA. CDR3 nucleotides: TGTGCCAGCAGCTCACGGACGGGACTACTTCCCTACGAGCAGTACTTC. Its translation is CASSSRTGLLPYEQYF.

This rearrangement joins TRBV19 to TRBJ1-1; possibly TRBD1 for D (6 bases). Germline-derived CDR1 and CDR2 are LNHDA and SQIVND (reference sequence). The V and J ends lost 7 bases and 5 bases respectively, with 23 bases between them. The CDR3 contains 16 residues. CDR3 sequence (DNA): TGTGCCAGTAAAAAGGGGCCACGACAGGTTGTTACTGAAGCTTTCTTT. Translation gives CASKKGPRQVVTEAFF.

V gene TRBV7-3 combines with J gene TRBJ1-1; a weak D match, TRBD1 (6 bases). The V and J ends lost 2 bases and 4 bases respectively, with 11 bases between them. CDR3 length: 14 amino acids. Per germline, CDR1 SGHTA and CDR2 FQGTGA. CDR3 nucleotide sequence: TGTGCCAGCAGCTTAGTTGGGGGCCGCACTGAAGCTTTCTTT. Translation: CASSLVGGRTEAFF. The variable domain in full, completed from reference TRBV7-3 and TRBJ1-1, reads GAGVSQTPSNKVTEKGKYVELRCDPISGHTALYWYRQSLGQGPEFLIYFQGTGAADDSGLPNDRFFAVRPEGSVSTLKIQRTERGDSAVYLCASSLVGGRTEAFFGQGTRLTVV.

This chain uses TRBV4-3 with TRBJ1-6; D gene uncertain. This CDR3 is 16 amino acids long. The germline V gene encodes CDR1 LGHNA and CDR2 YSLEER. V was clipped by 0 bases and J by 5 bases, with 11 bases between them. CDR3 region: CASSQEVSSHNSPLHF. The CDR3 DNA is TGCGCCAGCAGCCAAGAGGTTAGCAGCCATAATTCACCCCTCCACTTT.

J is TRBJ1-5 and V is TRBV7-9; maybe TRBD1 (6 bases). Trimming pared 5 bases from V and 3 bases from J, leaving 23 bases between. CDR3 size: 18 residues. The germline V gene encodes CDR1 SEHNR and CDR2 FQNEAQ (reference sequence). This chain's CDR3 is CASSPQGPGQWINQPQHF. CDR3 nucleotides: TGTGCCAGCAGCCCCCAGGGGCCAGGGCAATGGATCAATCAGCCCCAGCATTTT.

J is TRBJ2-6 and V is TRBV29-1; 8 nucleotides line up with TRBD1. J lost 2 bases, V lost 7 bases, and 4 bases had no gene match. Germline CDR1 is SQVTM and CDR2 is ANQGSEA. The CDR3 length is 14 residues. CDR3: CSAQQGAGANVLTF. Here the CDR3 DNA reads TGCAGCGCCCAACAGGGGGCTGGGGCCAACGTCCTGACTTTC.

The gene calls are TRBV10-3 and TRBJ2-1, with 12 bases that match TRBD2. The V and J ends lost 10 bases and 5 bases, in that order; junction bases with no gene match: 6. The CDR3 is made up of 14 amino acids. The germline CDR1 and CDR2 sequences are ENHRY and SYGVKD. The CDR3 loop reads CATSTSGGDNEQFF. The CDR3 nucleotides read TGTGCCACCTCGACTAGCGGGGGAGACAATGAGCAGTTCTTC.

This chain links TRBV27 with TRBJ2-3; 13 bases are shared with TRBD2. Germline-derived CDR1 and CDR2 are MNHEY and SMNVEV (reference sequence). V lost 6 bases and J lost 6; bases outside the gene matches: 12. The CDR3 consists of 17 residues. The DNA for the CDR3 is TGTGCCAGCAGCCCGAGATGGACTAGCGGGGGAGGGGATACGCAGTATTTT. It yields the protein CASSPRWTSGGGDTQYF.

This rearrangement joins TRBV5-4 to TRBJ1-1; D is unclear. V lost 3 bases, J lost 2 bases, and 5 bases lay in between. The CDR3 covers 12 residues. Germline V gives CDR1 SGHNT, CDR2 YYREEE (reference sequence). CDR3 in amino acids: CASSSTNTEAFF. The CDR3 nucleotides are TGTGCCAGCAGCTCTACTAACACTGAAGCTTTCTTT.

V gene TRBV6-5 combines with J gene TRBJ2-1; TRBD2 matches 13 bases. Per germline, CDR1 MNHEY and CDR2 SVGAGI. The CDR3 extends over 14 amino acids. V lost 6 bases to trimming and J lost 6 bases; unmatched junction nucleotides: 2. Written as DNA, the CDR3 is TGTGCCAGCAGGACTAGCGGGGGGATCAATGAGCAGTTCTTC. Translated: CASRTSGGINEQFF.